The entry below describes one T cell receptor (delta chain). This clone was observed a handful of times. It lacks a known antigen. This likely traces to a read error, being one base from a far larger clone. From a lookup of the germline V gene (reference sequence), CDR1 and CDR2 are TVYSNPD and GDNSRS. The germline ends are 10 bases apart after V is trimmed by 1 base and J by 0 bases. There are 16 amino acids in the CDR3, from cysteine to phenylalanine inclusive. This entry keeps only the CDR3 DNA: 48 bases, framed from base 1. The data were produced on an Illumina MiSeq. Per the authors' processing: For the publicity analysis, the Vgamma9Vdelta2 and nonVgamma9Vdelta2 bulk CDR3 files from each subject were merged to form one combined repertoire per subject. CDR3 publicity was scored from 0 to 19 by checking each amino acid sequence across 9 single-cell datasets and approximately 10 bulk repertoires, using base R and dplyr. For TCRdb, the public reads were processed anew by CATT, and duplicate DNA sequences were folded into one row. TCRdb's processing, not the study's, gives the V and J calls here. The sample has about 730 delta-chain clones on record, around 19% of them singletons. Together, the top ten hold about a sixth of the sample.

The data were obtained in a study of fetal and pediatric gammadelta thymocytes (dated by TCRdb to between 2021 and 2022). For the wider study: The bulk gammadelta thymocyte repertoires combined previously published and newly generated, unpublished data and were used to strengthen a single-cell study of gammadelta thymocyte development. The set of bulk gammadelta thymocyte repertoires included some 10 subjects in total: 3 fetal thymus donors and 7 pediatric thymus donors. Previously published data (refs 27,28) and unpublished data were combined in the bulk gammadelta thymocyte repertoires. Bulk TCR repertoire data were added to increase subject numbers and strengthen the CDR3 publicity analysis.

Fetal thymuses came from elective pregnancy terminations at roughly 14 to 22 weeks estimated gestational age, performed for socio-psychological reasons in Singapore. All fetuses were assessed as structurally normal by ultrasound before termination and by gross morphological examination after termination. Staining of thymocytes was performed with Zombie NIR viability dye and with antibodies against CD3 (UCHT1), TCRgammadelta (11F2), TCRVgamma9 (IMMU360) and TCRVdelta2 (IMMU389). From human fetal and pediatric thymuses, sorted Vgamma9Vdelta2 and nonVgamma9Vdelta2 gammadelta thymocytes were used to generate bulk TRD and TRG CDR3 repertoires separately. As previously described, thymic cell suspensions were prepared from both fetal and post-natal thymuses. NonVgamma9Vdelta2 thymocytes were sorted as CD3+ gammadeltaTCR+ cells lacking the Vgamma9+Vdelta2+ phenotype. Cell sorting was done on a FACS Aria III cell sorter (BD Biosciences).

Study-wide findings and limitations: Compared with post-natal repertoires, fetal gammadelta thymocyte repertoires were previously reported to be enriched for TRDV2, TRGV8 and TRGV9 usage, low N additions and public CDR3s.

Here the chain combines TRDV3 and TRDJ3; the D gene is perhaps TRDD3, from 5 matching bases. This TCR derives from a human fetus. The sequenced sample was non-Vgamma9Vdelta2 gamma-delta T cells from the thymus. The cell subset or site tag for this specimen amounts to: CD3+gammadeltaTCR+ thymocytes not co-expressing Vgamma9 and Vdelta2. The CDR3 here reads CAFTGRYSWDTRQMFF. The DNA reads as follows: TGTGCCTTTACTGGGAGATACTCCTGGGACACCCGACAGATGTTTTTC.